Reported below is one T cell receptor beta chain. The sample belongs to a study of T cell responses to AZD1222 COVID-19 vaccine. Clones were read by immunoSEQ multiplex PCR, and TCRdb kept only the in-frame ones, dropping some. This table holds 110,000 to 150,000 clones, approximately 94% found once. The germline V gene has CDR1 SEHNR and CDR2 FQNEAQ (reference sequence). This CDR3 comprises 13 residues. Between the trimmed V and J ends, which lost 1 base and 5 bases, there was a span of 8 bases. This clonotype was sampled from an adult in good health. This specimen consisted of peripheral blood, obtained on day 0 of AZD1222 vaccination. V and J are TRBV7-9 and TRBJ1-1; no clear D. The CDR3: CASSLDWVTEAFF. In DNA, the CDR3 is TGTGCCAGCAGCTTAGACTGGGTTACTGAAGCTTTCTTT.